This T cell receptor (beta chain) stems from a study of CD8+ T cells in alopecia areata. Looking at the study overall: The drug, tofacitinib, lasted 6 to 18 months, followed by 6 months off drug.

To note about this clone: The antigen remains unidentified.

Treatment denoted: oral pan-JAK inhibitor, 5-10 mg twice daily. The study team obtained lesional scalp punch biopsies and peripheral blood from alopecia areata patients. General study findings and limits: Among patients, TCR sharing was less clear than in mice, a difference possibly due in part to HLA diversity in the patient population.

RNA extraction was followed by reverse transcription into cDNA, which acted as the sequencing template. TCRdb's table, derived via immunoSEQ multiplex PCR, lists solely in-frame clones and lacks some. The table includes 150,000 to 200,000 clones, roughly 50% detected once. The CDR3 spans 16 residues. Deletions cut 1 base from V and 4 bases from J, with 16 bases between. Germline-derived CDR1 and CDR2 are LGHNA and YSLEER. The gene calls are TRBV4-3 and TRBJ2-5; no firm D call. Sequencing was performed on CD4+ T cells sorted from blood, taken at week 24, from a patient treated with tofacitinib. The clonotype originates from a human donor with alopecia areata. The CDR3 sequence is CASSQGGVARGETQYF. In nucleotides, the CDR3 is TGCGCCAGCAGCCAAGGTGGCGTGGCCAGAGGAGAGACCCAGTACTTC.